This TCR beta chain stems from a study of human T cells and chemical hapten exposure. Study background: Small discrepancies in pooled library volume mainly accounted for the varying TCR yields per sample.

CDR3 size: 16 residues. Germline CDR1 is MNHEY and CDR2 is SMNVEV (reference sequence). The V gene end was trimmed by 8 bases and the J gene end by 3 bases; junction bases not matched to a gene: 12. General observations from the study: Expanded TCR sets contained significantly more large CDR3 similarity clusters than controls. All donors were alopecia patients, so their immunity may differ from that of healthy people.

Details on this clonotype: Its cognate antigen is unknown. This may arise from a read error, as a much more abundant clone is one base away.

The time point is: patch test 2, 6 weeks after DPC sensitization. Indicated treatment: therapeutic diphenylcyclopropenone sensitization with weekly scalp DPC. During construction of the library, unique molecular identifiers were attached to individual cDNA molecules for quantitative, reproducible TCR counting. TCRdb reprocessed the RACE reads with MiXCR, giving one entry per CDR3 protein. This sample has 27,000 or so distinct CDR3 sequences, with around 10% found just once. This chain joins TRBV27 and TRBJ1-5; 8 bases agree with TRBD1. The clonotype originates from a man aged 25 to 40 with alopecia areata. Some clones in this sample may be carry-over from other donors' samples. Sequences were derived from whole blood, sampled in connection with sensitization to the hapten diphenylcyclopropenone (DPC). DNA of the CDR3: TGTGCCAGCTGTCCACTGACAGGGGACTACAATCAGCCCCAGCATTTT. Translating gives CASCPLTGDYNQPQHF.